A selection of T cell receptor beta chains follows, all from one sample in a study of T cell changes during pregnancy in multiple sclerosis. Using immunoSEQ multiplex PCR, the repertoire was profiled, and TCRdb retains in-frame clones only, with some absent. The table records about 40,000 clones, roughly nine tenths of them present only once. Sequenced material: CD8+ T cells from peripheral blood mononuclear cells, taken before pregnancy. These receptors were taken from a female donor with multiple sclerosis, enrolled in a pregnancy study. Each CDR3 is given with its conserved first and last residue. Fields, in order: J gene, clone size, V gene, D gene, CDR3 DNA, CDR3 protein. D genes are given only for firm matches. A row's size may be missing; if present it is once, few, many or a size class.

J: TRBJ2-7; size: .; V: TRBV21-1; D: .; DNA: TGTGCCACTGATAGAACCTACGAGCAGTACTTC; CDR3: CATDRTYEQYF
J: TRBJ1-5; size: .; V: TRBV16; D: .; DNA: TGTGCCAGCAGCAAAACAGGGTTGAATCAGCCCCAGCATTTT; CDR3: CASSKTGLNQPQHF
J: TRBJ2-5; size: few; V: TRBV14; D: .; DNA: TGTGCCAGCAGCCACAGGGGATCGGGAGGGACCCAGTACTTC; CDR3: CASSHRGSGGTQYF
J: TRBJ1-3; size: .; V: TRBV29-1; D: .; DNA: TGCAGCGTTGCACAGGGAGCCGGAAACACCATATATTTT; CDR3: CSVAQGAGNTIYF
J: TRBJ1-1; size: .; V: TRBV5-6; D: .; DNA: TGTGCCAGCAGCTTGGCCTTTAACAGCTTCGGTGAAGCTTTCTTT; CDR3: CASSLAFNSFGEAFF
J: TRBJ1-1; size: .; V: TRBV2; D: .; DNA: TGTGCCAGCAGTTTATCCCAGGGCTCCCCTGGGGCTTTCTTT; CDR3: CASSLSQGSPGAFF
J: TRBJ2-7; size: .; V: TRBV10-3; D: .; DNA: TGTGCCATCAGTGTGAAGGAGAACTACGAGCAGTACTTC; CDR3: CAISVKENYEQYF
J: TRBJ2-4; size: few; V: TRBV7-9; D: TRBD1; DNA: TGTGCCAGCAGCATGGACAGGGATGGCAAAAACATTCAGTACTTC; CDR3: CASSMDRDGKNIQYF
J: TRBJ2-1; size: .; V: TRBV29-1; D: TRBD1; DNA: TGCAGCGCCCGGACAGGGGTTAATGAGCAGTTCTTC; CDR3: CSARTGVNEQFF
J: TRBJ2-7; size: .; V: TRBV10-3; D: .; DNA: TGTGCCATCAGTGAGGGACAGATCTACGAGCAGTACTTC; CDR3: CAISEGQIYEQYF
J: TRBJ2-7; size: .; V: TRBV7-6; D: .; DNA: TGTGCCAGCAGCTTAGATGTCGGGAGCTCCTACGAGCAGTACTTC; CDR3: CASSLDVGSSYEQYF
J: TRBJ1-1; size: .; V: TRBV30; D: .; DNA: TGTGCCTGGAGTGTGGGGCAGGGAGGCTGGGACACTGAAGCTTTCTTT; CDR3: CAWSVGQGGWDTEAFF
J: TRBJ2-1; size: .; V: TRBV27; D: TRBD2; DNA: TGTGCCAGCACGACCGGGACTAGCGGTAGCTATGAGCAGTTCTTC; CDR3: CASTTGTSGSYEQFF
J: TRBJ2-3; size: .; V: TRBV15; D: .; DNA: TGTGCCACCAGCAGTAACGGGGGCACAGATACGCAGTATTTT; CDR3: CATSSNGGTDTQYF
J: TRBJ2-3; size: .; V: TRBV6-1; D: TRBD2; DNA: TGTGCCAGCAGTGAAGAGGGTAGCGGGGGGGTATACACAGATACGCAGTATTTT; CDR3: CASSEEGSGGVYTDTQYF
J: TRBJ2-1; size: .; V: TRBV28; D: .; DNA: TGTGCCAGCAGTTTTAGTAGTAGCTCCTACAATGAGCAGTTCTTC; CDR3: CASSFSSSSYNEQFF
J: TRBJ2-3; size: .; V: TRBV11-2; D: .; DNA: TGTGCCAGCAGCCCTTTATATCGCACAGATACGCAGTATTTT; CDR3: CASSPLYRTDTQYF
J: TRBJ2-2; size: .; V: TRBV20-1; D: .; DNA: TGCAGTGCGACATACGCCGGGGAGCTGTTTTTT; CDR3: CSATYAGELFF